Below are 2 T cell receptor beta chains sequenced from a single sample in a study of cytomegalovirus exposure and HLA in healthy donors. The PCR was carried out with 60 Vbeta primers and 13 Jbeta primers. Sequencing used immunoSEQ multiplex PCR; TCRdb keeps in-frame clones, though not all of them. The sample comprises some 85,000 clones, about four fifths of which are singletons, and almost 6% rests with the top ten. Sequencing was done on a sample of PBMCs. The receptors derive from a man aged 18 to 29 in good health and CMV-seropositive.

The CDR3 loop is CASRLPSGGFNEKLFF. The CDR3 coding sequence is TGTGCCAGCAGACTGCCTAGTGGGGGCTTTAATGAAAAACTGTTTTTT. The genes are TRBV5-8 and TRBJ1-4, with TRBD1 as a possible D gene (6 bases). Trimming took off 5 bases at V and 4 bases at J, with 18 bases between the two ends. Germline CDR1 is SGHTS and CDR2 is YDEGEE. This CDR3 is 16 amino acids long.

This chain connects TRBV4-1 to TRBJ2-7; D is perhaps TRBD1 (6 bases). The CDR3 spans 15 residues. Germline CDR1 and CDR2: MGHRA and YSYEKL. V shed 1 base and J shed 2 bases, with 12 bases lying between them. The chain's CDR3 is CASSQVRDTTYEQYF. In DNA form, the CDR3 reads TGCGCCAGCAGCCAAGTTCGGGACACCACCTACGAGCAGTACTTC.